This T cell receptor (beta chain) was recorded in a study of CD8 T cells in ankylosing spondylitis. General study findings and limits: In ankylosing spondylitis blood, a motif of seven to nine highly homologous TCR beta variants appeared characteristic. Clones linked to disease were reported to show significant enrichment in matched ankylosing spondylitis synovial fluid. Peripheral blood samples showed relatively rare disease-linked clones, and these clones were CD8+.

The V segment lost 3 bases and the J segment 10 bases; nucleotides outside the gene matches: 10. The CDR3 loop spans 16 amino acids. Germline V gives CDR1 SGHTA, CDR2 FQGNSA. This clonotype was seen a few times. The antigen is unknown. Molecular-barcoded quantitative 5'-RACE produced these TCR beta libraries. In TCRdb, the 5' RACE reads were re-called with MiXCR into one record per CDR3 protein. The repertoire holds a few hundred thousand distinct CDR3 sequences, with roughly 10% as singletons. The chain links TRBV7-2 to TRBJ1-6, with 9 bases matching TRBD1. The specimen was blood, either unsorted or a sorted T cell fraction (not recorded which). This TCR derives from a male donor with ankylosing spondylitis or in good health (not recorded which). Written as DNA, the CDR3 is TGTGCCAGCAGCTTCGGGACAGGGAATAGGGAGTCACCCCTCCACTTT. Translation: CASSFGTGNRESPLHF.